These 19 T cell receptor beta chains were sequenced from one sample in a study of cytomegalovirus exposure and HLA in healthy donors. PCR was performed using 60 Vbeta and 13 Jbeta primers. The protocol was immunoSEQ multiplex PCR, while the TCRdb copy is restricted to in-frame clones and leaves out a portion. The sample records over 250,000 clones, 72% being singletons. Sequencing was done on a sample of PBMCs. All receptors come from a female donor in good health and CMV-seronegative.

The chain uses TRBV7-2 and TRBJ2-3; TRBD2 agrees at 7 bases. Per germline, CDR1 SGHTA and CDR2 FQGNSA. The V gene end was trimmed by 5 bases and the J gene end by 0 bases; junction bases not matched to a gene: 5. The CDR3 extends over 15 amino acids. CDR3 nucleotides: TGTGCCAGCAGCCCTAGCGGCTATAGCACAGATACGCAGTATTTT. Its protein is CASSPSGYSTDTQYF.

The V and J genes are TRBV6-1 and TRBJ2-7; 8 bases map to TRBD1. Trimming at V came to 2 bases and at J to 4 bases, leaving 7 bases not matched to a gene. CDR1 and CDR2 (germline): MNHNS, SASEGT. CDR3 length equals 15 residues. CDR3 sequence (DNA): TGTGCCAGCAGTGAATATGTGGGACAGGCTTACGAGCAGTACTTC. Encoded protein: CASSEYVGQAYEQYF.

The chain uses TRBV14 and TRBJ1-1; D is undetermined. The CDR3 runs 15 residues. Trimming cost V 0 bases and J 2 bases, with 10 bases left between them. Germline assignment: CDR1 SGHDN and CDR2 FVKESK. The CDR3 sequence: CASSQDGQGNTEAFF. The CDR3 DNA reads TGTGCCAGCAGCCAAGATGGGCAAGGAAACACTGAAGCTTTCTTT.

CDR3 region: CATAGQGGTGELFF. DNA for the CDR3: TGTGCCACCGCGGGACAGGGGGGTACCGGGGAGCTGTTTTTT. The V and J genes are TRBV19 and TRBJ2-2, with TRBD1 matching over 11 bases. Germline V gives CDR1 LNHDA, CDR2 SQIVND (reference sequence). There are 14 residues in the CDR3. Trimming at V came to 10 bases and at J to 5 bases, leaving 6 bases not matched to a gene.

The chain combines TRBV19 with TRBJ2-1; a possible D gene is TRBD1 (6 bases). The CDR3 totals 12 residues. Per the germline V gene, CDR1 is LNHDA and CDR2 is SQIVND (reference sequence). Trimming stripped 3 bases from V and 10 bases from J, with 10 bases between. Here the CDR3 reads CASSMGAWEQFF. The CDR3 DNA is TGTGCCAGTAGTATGGGGGCCTGGGAGCAGTTCTTC.

This chain connects TRBV7-3 to TRBJ2-1; 8 bases fit TRBD2. Germline CDR1 reads SGHTA; CDR2 reads FQGTGA. Unmatched junction bases numbered 7, after V lost 2 bases and J lost 7 bases. This CDR3 contains 15 residues. Here the CDR3 DNA reads TGTGCCAGCAGCTTATGGGCAGCGGGAGAAAATGAGCAGTTCTTC. Translation: CASSLWAAGENEQFF.

This clone has a handful of counts. This chain links TRBV5-1 with TRBJ2-5; 10 nucleotides align to TRBD2. The V and J ends lost 4 bases and 5 bases, in that order; junction bases with no gene match: 5. Germline V gene sequence: CDR1 SGHRS, CDR2 YFSETQ. The CDR3 contains 14 residues. DNA for the CDR3: TGCGCCAGCAGCCCAGAACTAGCGGGGGAGACCCAGTACTTC. Translating gives CASSPELAGETQYF.

This chain joins TRBV7-9 and TRBJ2-1; 10 bases are a match to TRBD2. CDR1 SEHNR and CDR2 FQNEAQ come from the germline V gene (reference sequence). CDR3 length: 18 amino acids. V was clipped by 6 bases and J by 5 bases; unmatched bases: 16. CDR3 protein: CASRIQGYGAGGDNEQFF. In nucleotides, the CDR3 is TGTGCCAGCAGAATACAGGGGTATGGAGCGGGAGGGGACAATGAGCAGTTCTTC.

The rearrangement links TRBV2 to TRBJ1-4; 10 bases line up with TRBD1. J gave up 6 bases and V 6 bases, and 4 bases lay outside the gene matches. This CDR3 has 14 residues. The germline V gene has CDR1 SNHLY and CDR2 FYNNEI. CDR3 loop: CASSRDRGDEKLFF. CDR3 nucleotides: TGTGCCAGCAGCAGGGACAGGGGAGATGAAAAACTGTTTTTT.

The chain combines TRBV5-1 with TRBJ2-1; 10 positions match TRBD1. Trimming cost V 6 bases and J 7 bases; bases outside gene matches: 7. Germline CDR1 is SGHRS and CDR2 is YFSETQ. The CDR3 spans 14 residues. The CDR3 reads CASTDRGAVNEQFF. CDR3 DNA: TGCGCCAGCACGGACAGGGGGGCAGTAAATGAGCAGTTCTTC.

This chain uses TRBV6-6 with TRBJ2-2; 8 nucleotides align to TRBD1. CDR1 is MNHNY and CDR2 is SVGAGI in the germline V gene (reference sequence). V trimming: 6 bases; J trimming: 7 bases; junction bases outside the gene matches: 4. The CDR3 length is 13 residues. CDR3 sequence: CASRDRVSGELFF. The CDR3 nucleotides are TGTGCCAGCAGGGACAGGGTTAGCGGGGAGCTGTTTTTT.

This clone was seen only once. CDR3: CARAWCGELFF. As DNA, the CDR3 is TGCGCCAGGGCTTGGTGCGGGGAGCTGTTTTTT. The rearrangement links TRBV4-1 to TRBJ2-2; D is uncertain. Trimming removed 9 bases at V and 7 bases at J, with 9 bases between. CDR3 length equals 11 residues. Looked up from germline, CDR1 is MGHRA and CDR2 is YSYEKL.

The chain employs TRBV4-1 and TRBJ2-1; TRBD2 aligns across 7 bases. The germline gives CDR1 MGHRA, CDR2 YSYEKL. V lost 0 bases and J lost 8; bases outside the gene matches: 16. This CDR3 is 18 amino acids long. The CDR3: CASSQDSPRTRAMHEQFF. The CDR3 DNA reads TGCGCCAGCAGCCAAGATTCCCCCCGGACTAGGGCAATGCATGAGCAGTTCTTC.

The chain joins TRBV19 to TRBJ1-4; 7 bases fit TRBD1. The CDR3 is 14 residues long. With 6 bases clipped from V and 8 bases from J, the junction kept 9 bases outside the gene matches. Per germline, CDR1 LNHDA and CDR2 SQIVND (reference sequence). In DNA form, the CDR3 reads TGTGCCAGTAGGAGAGACAGGGAATTAGAAAAACTGTTTTTT. Translation gives CASRRDRELEKLFF.

This chain links TRBV6-5 with TRBJ1-1; D remains unclear. Germline lookup yields CDR1 MNHEY and CDR2 SVGAGI. V lost 2 bases to trimming and J lost 1 base, with 11 bases between them. The CDR3 length is 15 residues. As DNA, the CDR3 is TGTGCCAGCAGTTACCGGGGAGGGTCGAACACTGAAGCTTTCTTT. Encoded protein: CASSYRGGSNTEAFF.

The chain employs TRBV4-1 and TRBJ2-7, with D perhaps matching TRBD2 (6 bases). V was clipped by 3 bases and J by 2 bases, with 14 bases between them. The CDR3 extends over 15 amino acids. Germline V CDR1 and CDR2: MGHRA, YSYEKL. As DNA, the CDR3 is TGCGCCAGCAGCCACCCGGGACTCAACACCTACGAGCAGTACTTC. Residues: CASSHPGLNTYEQYF.

Worth noting for this clone: The same CDR3 also results from other DNA sequences found in this sample. The chain links TRBV7-9 to TRBJ1-1; 10 nucleotides agree with TRBD1. With V trimmed by 7 bases and J by 0 bases, 17 bases remained unmatched. The CDR3 runs 19 residues. The germline CDR1 and CDR2 sequences are SEHNR and FQNEAQ (reference sequence). The CDR3 region is CASTLLGDRGLGVNTEAFF. The CDR3 region has the DNA TGTGCCAGCACGCTACTTGGGGACAGGGGCTTAGGTGTGAACACTGAAGCTTTCTTT. The full variable domain, with the rest looked up from reference TRBV7-9 and TRBJ1-1, is DTGVSQNPRHKITKRGQNVTFRCDPISEHNRLYWYRQTLGQGPEFLTYFQNEAQLEKSRLLSDRFSAERPKGSFSTLEIQRTEQGDSAMYLCASTLLGDRGLGVNTEAFFGQGTRLTVV.

This chain connects TRBV2 to TRBJ2-7, with 7 bases matching TRBD1. Germline V gene lookup returns CDR1 SNHLY and CDR2 FYNNEI. The CDR3 length is 14 residues. Trimming cost V 3 bases and J 3 bases; bases outside gene matches: 5. DNA of the CDR3: TGTGCCAGCAGTGACCGGGACAGAGTCTACGAGCAGTACTTC. Protein sequence: CASSDRDRVYEQYF.

V and J are TRBV25-1 and TRBJ2-7; 12 nucleotides match TRBD2. This CDR3 has 13 residues. The V segment lost 10 bases and the J segment 5 bases; nucleotides outside the gene matches: 6. The germline gives CDR1 MGHDK, CDR2 SYGVNS. The CDR3, as DNA: TGTGCCACCAAGGGACTAGCGGGCCACGAGCAGTACTTC. Protein: CATKGLAGHEQYF.